These T cell receptor beta chains were read from a single sample in a study of cytomegalovirus exposure and HLA in healthy donors. Generated by immunoSEQ multiplex PCR, the TCRdb table keeps only in-frame clones and is missing some. The top ten clones hold over 1.2% of a sample with about 160,000 clones, 68% of them seen once. The sample consisted of PBMCs. Receptor source: a middle-aged man in good health and CMV-seronegative. The conserved cysteine and the conserved F or W are not part of the CDR3 here.

v_gene	j_gene	CDR3aa
TRBV4-1	TRBJ2-3	ASSQDPLYTQY
TRBV5-1	TRBJ1-6	ASSLEGQDLRTLH
TRBV7-2	TRBJ1-5	ASSSDRSGNQPQH
TRBV5-1	TRBJ1-2	ASSPEGTGGYGYT
TRBV10-3	TRBJ1-1	AISVEQMNTEAF
TRBV6-1	TRBJ1-1	ASSDLVAF
TRBV5-1	TRBJ1-1	ASGYRSPGKDSAF
TRBV4-2	TRBJ1-2	ASSPRERTSNYGYT
TRBV7-6	TRBJ2-7	ASSLNDRVEQY
TRBV11-1	TRBJ2-1	ASSLGQGISNEQF
TRBV5-1	TRBJ2-1	ASSRDRRFNEQF
TRBV10-3	TRBJ2-2	AISPTGNTGELF
TRBV9	TRBJ2-1	ASSVGGLAGGEQF
TRBV19	TRBJ1-4	ASSTAGAANEKLF
TRBV5-6	TRBJ1-3	ASSPDRGGNTIY
TRBV11-2	TRBJ2-5	ASSLVAGGPLKY
TRBV5-4	TRBJ1-1	ASSAPRAFEGEAF
TRBV5-1	TRBJ2-7	ASSLVSGTVSLREQY
TRBV7-2	TRBJ2-5	ASSLGGGRETQY
TRBV7-9	TRBJ1-5	ASSFGTVNQPQH
TRBV11-2	TRBJ2-3	ASSSRSGDTQY
TRBV7-8	TRBJ1-3	ASSSEGAGNTIY
TRBV5-1	TRBJ2-7	ASSLGGHGEQY
TRBV27	TRBJ1-2	ASSLNRDRGYGYT
TRBV19	TRBJ1-1	ASRDYQMNTEAF
TRBV6-1	TRBJ1-1	ASSEGGRLNTEAF
TRBV4-1	TRBJ2-5	ASSQDFQGLQETQY
TRBV2	TRBJ2-1	ASRRDGGAKGEQF
TRBV7-9	TRBJ2-7	ASSTGTGNSYEQY
TRBV5-1	TRBJ1-4	ASTFSGTPEKLF
TRBV29-1	TRBJ2-1	SVEDPVNNEQF
TRBV28	TRBJ2-1	ASSRGGTGENEQF
TRBV5-1	TRBJ2-7	ASSLGTSGGRDQY
TRBV10-1	TRBJ2-2	ASPSPYREWTGELF
TRBV6-1	TRBJ1-1	ASSEALGRGMH
TRBV5-1	TRBJ2-5	ASKTLQGAQETQY
TRBV29-1	TRBJ2-6	SSPSFSGANVLT
TRBV5-6	TRBJ1-3	ASSFRGLAGNTIY
TRBV7-2	TRBJ1-3	ASSLRSDRLSGNTIY